The next 18 T cell receptor beta chains were all read from a single sample in a study of regulatory T cells in long-lasting Graves disease (dated by TCRdb to about 2021). This sample's time point label indicates: newly diagnosed GD, antithyroid drugs for less than 3 months. For both TCR sequencing and RNA sequencing, RNA was extracted from PBMCs in TRIzol. The library was generated by multiplex PCR. These reads were obtained on an Illumina HiSeq 4000. iRepertoire HTBI primers and Arm-PCR amplification of CDR3 regions were used to construct TCR beta libraries. TCRdb ran its own pipeline on the public reads, namely fastp trimming at Q25 and MiXCR clone calling, and kept in-frame beta chains. For every CDR3 protein sequence, its rows merge into one entry that carries the most common genes and DNA. For this sample there are roughly 500,000 distinct CDR3 sequences; about 14% appear just once. The ten largest account for 17% of the sample.

The same sample was also used in a study of T cells in Graves' hyperthyroidism and ophthalmopathy.

Specimen: peripheral blood mononuclear cells (PBMCs), collected at new diagnosis, from a patient treated with antithyroid drugs. These TCRs come from a woman aged 45-65 years with Graves disease. Donor details come from another sample of the same person, matched by shared clones.

The rearrangement links TRBV6-2 or TRBV6-3 to TRBJ2-6; D may be TRBD1 (6 bases). Germline CDR1 and CDR2: MNHEY and SVGEGT. V gave up 2 bases and J gave up 3 bases, with 11 bases separating them. This CDR3 spans 16 amino acids. Written as DNA, the CDR3 is TGTGCCAGCAGTTACCTTGGGGGCCGTGGGGCCAACGTCCTGACTTTC. As protein: CASSYLGGRGANVLTF.

The chain is built from TRBV30 and TRBJ1-5, with D perhaps matching TRBD1 (6 bases). This CDR3 contains 13 residues. Germline V lookup: CDR1 GTSNPN, CDR2 SVGIG (reference sequence). Trimming cost V 2 bases and J 7 bases, with 12 bases left between them. The CDR3 region has the DNA TGTGCCTGGAGTACGGGGGCATGGCAGCCCCAGCATTTT. It specifies CAWSTGAWQPQHF.

The rearrangement uses TRBV19 and TRBJ2-7; 8 positions agree with TRBD2. CDR3 length equals 17 residues. Germline V gene data show CDR1 as LNHDA and CDR2 as SQIVND (reference sequence). Trimming cost V 1 base and J 1 base; bases outside gene matches: 9. This CDR3 is CASSIVGSGTSSYEQYF. CDR3 coding DNA: TGTGCCAGTAGTATAGTAGGGTCCGGGACTAGTTCCTACGAGCAGTACTTC.

Ten or more counts support this clonotype. The V call is TRBV20-1, the J call TRBJ2-1; TRBD2 matches at 14 bases. The CDR3 covers 17 residues. Unmatched junction bases numbered 7, after V lost 6 bases and J lost 0 bases. Germline values: CDR1 DFQATT, CDR2 SNEGSKA (reference sequence). The DNA of the CDR3 is TGCAGTGCGGCGGGACTAGCGGGAGAATCCTCCTACAATGAGCAGTTCTTC. Its translation: CSAAGLAGESSYNEQFF.

This clonotype was observed once. The CDR3 sequence: CASSFGLVQTEAFF. CDR3 bases: TGTGCCAGCAGCTTTGGATTGGTACAGACTGAAGCTTTCTTT. The chain carries TRBV11-2 and TRBJ1-1; D uncertain. CDR3 length: 14 amino acids. CDR1 SGHAT and CDR2 FQNNGV come from the germline V gene. Trimming took 3 bases from V and 5 from J, leaving 13 bases between them.

This clonotype was counted ten times or more. This sequence joins TRBV12-3 or TRBV12-4 and TRBJ1-5, with D possibly matching TRBD1 (5 bases). The CDR3 consists of 15 residues. V lost 6 bases and J lost 1, with 13 bases in between. The CDR3 bases are TGTGCCAGCAGGCTCCAGGGACTCAGCAATCAGCCCCAGCATTTT. Residues: CASRLQGLSNQPQHF.

At least ten counts were recorded for this clonotype. This chain links TRBV9 with TRBJ2-5; the match to TRBD1 covers 7 bases. CDR3 length: 14 amino acids. In germline, CDR1 is SGDLS, CDR2 YYNGEE. Losses at the gene ends were 0 bases for V and 4 bases for J; bases not matched to a gene: 3. The CDR3 DNA reads as TGTGCCAGCAGCGTAGCAGGGACAGCAGAGACCCAGTACTTC. This gives the protein CASSVAGTAETQYF.

This clonotype has at least ten counts. The chain uses TRBV11-3 and TRBJ2-1; D possibly corresponds to TRBD2 (7 bases). Looked up from germline, CDR1 is SGHNT and CDR2 is YENEEA. Trimming took 1 base from V and 5 from J, leaving 12 bases between them. The CDR3 has 15 residues. The CDR3 nucleotides read TGTGCCAGCAGCTTAGGGGGGGGCCCAAACAATGAGCAGTTCTTC. The encoded protein is CASSLGGGPNNEQFF.

This clonotype was seen ten or more times. V is TRBV7-9 and J is TRBJ2-3; possible D gene TRBD2, 6 bases. The germline gives CDR1 SEHNR, CDR2 FQNEAQ (reference sequence). Trimming cost V 1 base and J 2 bases, with 13 bases left between them. The CDR3 is 16 amino acids. The CDR3 nucleotides read TGTGCCAGCAGCTTAGGCGGAGCGGGTAACACAGATACGCAGTATTTT. Encoded protein: CASSLGGAGNTDTQYF.

The chain combines TRBV11-2 with TRBJ1-1; D is undetermined. CDR3 length: 15 amino acids. CDR1 and CDR2 from the germline V gene are SGHAT and FQNNGV. The germline V and J ends were trimmed by 1 base and 2 bases, with 11 bases remaining between them. The CDR3 spells CASSLVATHNTEAFF. CDR3 nucleotides: TGTGCCAGCAGCTTAGTGGCGACACATAACACTGAAGCTTTCTTT.

This clonotype has a count of ten or more. The rearrangement links TRBV28 to TRBJ2-5; TRBD1 matches at 7 bases. V lost 4 bases to trimming and J lost 4 bases; unmatched junction nucleotides: 12. CDR1 MDHEN and CDR2 SYDVKM come from the germline V gene. The CDR3 is 16 amino acids. Written as DNA, the CDR3 is TGTGCCAGCAGTTCCCTCCGACAGGGTGCGAGAGAGACCCAGTACTTC. It is translated as CASSSLRQGARETQYF.

There are many counts of this clonotype. This chain joins TRBV28 and TRBJ2-7; D may be TRBD1 (5 bases). Germline V gene data show CDR1 as MDHEN and CDR2 as SYDVKM. The V end was cut by 5 bases, the J end by 2 bases, with 10 bases between. There are 13 residues in the CDR3. Here the CDR3 DNA reads TGTGCCAGCAGTGGTGACAGTCCCTACGAGCAGTACTTC. The encoded protein is CASSGDSPYEQYF.

The sample holds many counts of this clonotype. The genes are TRBV5-5 and TRBJ2-2; perhaps TRBD1 as D (5 bases). Trimming left V 0 bases short and J 6 bases short, with 12 bases between. Germline values: CDR1 SGHKS, CDR2 YYEKEE (reference sequence). The CDR3 covers 15 residues. The DNA for the CDR3 is TGTGCCAGCAGCTTGGGGGTCAGGGTAGCCGGGGAGCTGTTTTTT. Residues: CASSLGVRVAGELFF.

Comments on this clonotype: This may be a read error: a much more frequent sequence differs by one nucleotide. The chain couples TRBV28 to TRBJ2-7; possibly TRBD2 for D (6 bases). Trimming stripped 5 bases from V and 6 bases from J, with 11 bases between. This CDR3 is 12 amino acids long. CDR1 and CDR2 (germline): MDHEN, SYDVKM. The DNA of the CDR3 is TGTGCCAGCAGTCCTCAGCGGGTCGAGCAGTACTTC. It yields the protein CASSPQRVEQYF. The full variable domain, rest sourced from reference TRBV28 and TRBJ2-7, is DVKVTQSSRYLVKRTGEKVFLECVQDMDHENMFWYRQDPGLGLRLIYFSYDVKMKEKGDIPEGYSVSREKKERFSLILESASTNQTSMYLCASSPQRVEQYFGPGTRLTVT.

This clonotype appeared a few times. A much bigger clone sits one base away, suggesting this may be a read error. This rearrangement joins TRBV6-2 or TRBV6-3 to TRBJ2-3; 11 bases line up with TRBD2. V was pared by 6 bases and J by 5 bases, with 16 bases of the junction left unmatched. Per germline, CDR1 MNHEY and CDR2 SVGEGT. The CDR3 runs to 18 residues. The CDR3 here is CASREVTHSGRAIDTQYF. For the CDR3, the DNA is TGTGCCAGCAGGGAGGTAACCCATAGCGGGAGGGCCATAGATACGCAGTATTTT.

This clonotype has ten or more counts. J is TRBJ2-1 and V is TRBV27, with TRBD2 identical over 7 bases. After removal of 4 bases from V and 0 bases from J, the junction contained 6 bases not matched to a gene. The germline gives CDR1 MNHEY, CDR2 SMNVEV (reference sequence). This CDR3 is built from 16 residues. The CDR3: CASSYPGTTSYNEQFF. CDR3 DNA sequence: TGTGCCAGCAGTTACCCGGGGACTACCTCCTACAATGAGCAGTTCTTC.

This clonotype was observed many times. This chain uses TRBV12-3 or TRBV12-4 with TRBJ2-1; 11 nucleotides align to TRBD2. The CDR3 contains 15 residues. Unmatched junction bases numbered 4, after V lost 3 bases and J lost 6 bases. For the CDR3, the DNA is TGTGCCAGCAGTTTTGAGACTAGCGGGATCAATGAGCAGTTCTTC. This encodes CASSFETSGINEQFF.

Notes on this clonotype: A far larger clone differs by one base, so this is likely a read error. This chain uses TRBV11-3 with TRBJ2-7; D perhaps matches TRBD2 (5 bases). In germline, CDR1 is SGHNT, CDR2 YENEEA. The CDR3 is 18 amino acids. The CDR3 here is CASSSPANGAEQLYKQYF. For the CDR3, the DNA is TGTGCCAGCAGCTCCCCGGCTAACGGAGCGGAGCAGCTCTACAAGCAGTACTTC.